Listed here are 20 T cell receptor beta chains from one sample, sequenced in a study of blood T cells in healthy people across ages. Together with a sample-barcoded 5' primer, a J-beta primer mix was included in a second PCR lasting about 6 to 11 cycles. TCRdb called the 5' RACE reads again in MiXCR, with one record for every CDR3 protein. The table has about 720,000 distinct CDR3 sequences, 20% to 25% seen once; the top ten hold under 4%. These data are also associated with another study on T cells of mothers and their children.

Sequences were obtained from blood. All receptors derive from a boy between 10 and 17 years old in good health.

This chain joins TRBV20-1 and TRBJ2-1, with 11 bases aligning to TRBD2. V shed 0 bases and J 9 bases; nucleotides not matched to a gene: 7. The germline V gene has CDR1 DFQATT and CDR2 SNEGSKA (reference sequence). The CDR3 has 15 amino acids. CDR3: CSARDARLAGFEQFF. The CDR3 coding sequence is TGCAGTGCTAGAGACGCCCGACTAGCGGGATTTGAGCAGTTCTTC.

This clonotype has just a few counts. Written as DNA, the CDR3 is TGCAGTGCTCAGCCACCGGGACAGCTAATACAAGAGACCCAGTACTTC. This translates into CSAQPPGQLIQETQYF. The chain joins TRBV20-1 to TRBJ2-5; 7 positions agree with TRBD1. The CDR3 extends over 16 amino acids. CDR1 DFQATT and CDR2 SNEGSKA come from the germline V gene (reference sequence). J gave up 2 bases and V 5 bases, and 14 bases lay outside the gene matches.

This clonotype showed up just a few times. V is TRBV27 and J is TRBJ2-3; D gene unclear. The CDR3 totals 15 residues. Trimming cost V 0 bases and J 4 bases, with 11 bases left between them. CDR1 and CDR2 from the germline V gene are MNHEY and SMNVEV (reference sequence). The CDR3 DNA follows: TGTGCCAGCAGTTTATCGGCCGCTTTGGCAGATACGCAGTATTTT. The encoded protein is CASSLSAALADTQYF.

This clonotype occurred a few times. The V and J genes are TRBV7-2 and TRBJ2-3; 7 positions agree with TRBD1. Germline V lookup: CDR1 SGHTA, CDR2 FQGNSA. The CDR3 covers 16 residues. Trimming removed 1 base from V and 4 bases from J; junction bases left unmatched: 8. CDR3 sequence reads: CASSLDETGPPDTQYF. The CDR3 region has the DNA TGTGCCAGCAGCTTAGATGAGACAGGGCCGCCAGATACGCAGTATTTT.

The CDR3 here is CASSMSRNYGYTF. In DNA form, the CDR3 reads TGTGCCAGCAGTATGAGTCGTAACTATGGCTACACCTTC. V usage is TRBV27 and J usage is TRBJ1-2; no reliable D call. The V end was cut by 5 bases, the J end by 1 base, with 8 bases between. Germline V lookup: CDR1 MNHEY, CDR2 SMNVEV (reference sequence). CDR3 length equals 13 residues.

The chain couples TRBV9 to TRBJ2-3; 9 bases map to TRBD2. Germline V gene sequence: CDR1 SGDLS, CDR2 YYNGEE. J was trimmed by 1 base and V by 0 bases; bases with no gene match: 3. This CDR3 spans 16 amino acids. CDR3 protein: CASSVGQREGTDTQYF. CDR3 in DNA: TGTGCCAGCAGCGTAGGCCAGCGGGAGGGCACAGATACGCAGTATTTT.

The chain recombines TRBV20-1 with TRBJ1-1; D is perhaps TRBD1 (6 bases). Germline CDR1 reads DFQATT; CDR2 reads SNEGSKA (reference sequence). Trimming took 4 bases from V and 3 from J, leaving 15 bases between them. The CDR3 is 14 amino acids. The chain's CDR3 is CSAKPWRGDTEAFF. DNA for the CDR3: TGCAGTGCTAAACCTTGGAGGGGGGACACTGAAGCTTTCTTT.

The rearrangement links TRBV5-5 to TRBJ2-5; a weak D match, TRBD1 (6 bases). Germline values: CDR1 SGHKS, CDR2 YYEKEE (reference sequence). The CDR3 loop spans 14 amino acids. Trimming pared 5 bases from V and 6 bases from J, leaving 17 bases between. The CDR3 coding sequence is TGTGCCAGCAGTCAAACAGGGCCCAAGCAGACCCAGTACTTC. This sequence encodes CASSQTGPKQTQYF. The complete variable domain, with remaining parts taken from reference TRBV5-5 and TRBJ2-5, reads DAGVTQSPTHLIKTRGQQVTLRCSPISGHKSVSWYQQVLGQGPQFIFQYYEKEERGRGNFPDRFSARQFPNYSSELNVNALLLGDSALYLCASSQTGPKQTQYFGPGTRLLVL.

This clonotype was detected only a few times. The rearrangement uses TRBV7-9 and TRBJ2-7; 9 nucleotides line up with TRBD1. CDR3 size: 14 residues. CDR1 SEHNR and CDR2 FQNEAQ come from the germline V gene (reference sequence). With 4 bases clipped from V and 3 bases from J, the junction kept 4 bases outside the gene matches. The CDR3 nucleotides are TGTGCCAGCAGCTCCCAGGACAGGGGCTACGAGCAGTACTTC. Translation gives CASSSQDRGYEQYF. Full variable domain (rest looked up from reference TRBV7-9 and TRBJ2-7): DTGVSQNPRHKITKRGQNVTFRCDPISEHNRLYWYRQTLGQGPEFLTYFQNEAQLEKSRLLSDRFSAERPKGSFSTLEIQRTEQGDSAMYLCASSSQDRGYEQYFGPGTRLTVT.

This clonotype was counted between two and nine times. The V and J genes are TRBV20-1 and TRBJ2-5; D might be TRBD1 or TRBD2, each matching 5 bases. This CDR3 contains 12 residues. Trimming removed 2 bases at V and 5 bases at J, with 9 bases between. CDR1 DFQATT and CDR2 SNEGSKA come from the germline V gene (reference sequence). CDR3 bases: TGCAGTGCTAGACAGGGAGCGGAGACCCAGTACTTC. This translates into CSARQGAETQYF.

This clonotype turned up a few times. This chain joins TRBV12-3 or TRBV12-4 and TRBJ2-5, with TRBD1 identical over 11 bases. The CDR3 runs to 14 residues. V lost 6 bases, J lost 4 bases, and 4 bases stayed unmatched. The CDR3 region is CASSRDRGIETQYF. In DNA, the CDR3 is TGTGCCAGCAGCCGGGACAGGGGGATAGAGACCCAGTACTTC.

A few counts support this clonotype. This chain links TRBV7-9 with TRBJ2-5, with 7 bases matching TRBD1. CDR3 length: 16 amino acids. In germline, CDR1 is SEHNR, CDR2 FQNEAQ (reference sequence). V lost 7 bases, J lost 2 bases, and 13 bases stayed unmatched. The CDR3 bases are TGTGCCAGCAACCAGCGAGGGACAGAGTTACAAGAGACCCAGTACTTC. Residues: CASNQRGTELQETQYF. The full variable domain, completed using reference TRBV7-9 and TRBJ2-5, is DTGVSQNPRHKITKRGQNVTFRCDPISEHNRLYWYRQTLGQGPEFLTYFQNEAQLEKSRLLSDRFSAERPKGSFSTLEIQRTEQGDSAMYLCASNQRGTELQETQYFGPGTRLLVL.

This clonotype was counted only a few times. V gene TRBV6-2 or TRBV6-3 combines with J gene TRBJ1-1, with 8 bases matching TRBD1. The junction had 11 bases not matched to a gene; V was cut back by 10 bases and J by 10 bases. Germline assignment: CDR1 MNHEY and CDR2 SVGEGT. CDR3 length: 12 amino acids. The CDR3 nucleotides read TGTGCCACCCTGACGACAGGGACAGGAGCTTTCTTT. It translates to CATLTTGTGAFF.

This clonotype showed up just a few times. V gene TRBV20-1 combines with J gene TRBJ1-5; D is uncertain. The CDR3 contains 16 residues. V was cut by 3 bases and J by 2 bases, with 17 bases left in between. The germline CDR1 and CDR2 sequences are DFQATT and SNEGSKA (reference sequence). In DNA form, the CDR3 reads TGCAGTGCTAGGGCGGGTGCCCCGGTGGGCAATCAGCCCCAGCATTTT. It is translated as CSARAGAPVGNQPQHF.

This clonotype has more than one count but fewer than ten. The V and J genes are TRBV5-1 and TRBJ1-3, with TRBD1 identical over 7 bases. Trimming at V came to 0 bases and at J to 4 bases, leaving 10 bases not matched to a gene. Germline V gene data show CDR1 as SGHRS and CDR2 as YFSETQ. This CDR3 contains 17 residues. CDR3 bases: TGCGCCAGCAGCTTGGAACTGGGACAGAAGTACGGAAACACCATATATTTT. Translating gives CASSLELGQKYGNTIYF.

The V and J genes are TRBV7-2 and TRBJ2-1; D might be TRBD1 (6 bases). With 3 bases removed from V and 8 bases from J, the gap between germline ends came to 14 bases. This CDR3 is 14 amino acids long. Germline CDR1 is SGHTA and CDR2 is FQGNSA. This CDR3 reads CASSFPKGVDEQFF. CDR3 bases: TGTGCCAGCAGCTTCCCGAAGGGGGTGGATGAGCAGTTCTTC.

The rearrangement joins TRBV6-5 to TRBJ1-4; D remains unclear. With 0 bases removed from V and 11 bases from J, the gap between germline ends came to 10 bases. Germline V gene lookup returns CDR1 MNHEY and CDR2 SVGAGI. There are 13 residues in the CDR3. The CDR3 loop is CASSYSKVQKLFF. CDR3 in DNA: TGTGCCAGCAGTTACTCGAAGGTACAGAAACTGTTTTTT.

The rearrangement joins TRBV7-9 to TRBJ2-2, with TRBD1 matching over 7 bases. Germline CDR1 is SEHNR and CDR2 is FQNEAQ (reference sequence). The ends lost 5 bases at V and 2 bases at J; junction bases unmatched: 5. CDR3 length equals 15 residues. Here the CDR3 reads CASSEGQANTGELFF. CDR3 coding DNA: TGTGCCAGCAGCGAAGGACAGGCCAACACCGGGGAGCTGTTTTTT.

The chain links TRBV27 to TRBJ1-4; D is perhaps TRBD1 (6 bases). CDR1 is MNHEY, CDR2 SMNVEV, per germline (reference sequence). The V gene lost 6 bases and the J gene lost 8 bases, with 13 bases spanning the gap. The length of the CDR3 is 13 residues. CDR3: CASSPGGGEKLFF. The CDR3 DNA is TGTGCCAGCAGCCCCGGGGGCGGCGAAAAACTGTTTTTT.

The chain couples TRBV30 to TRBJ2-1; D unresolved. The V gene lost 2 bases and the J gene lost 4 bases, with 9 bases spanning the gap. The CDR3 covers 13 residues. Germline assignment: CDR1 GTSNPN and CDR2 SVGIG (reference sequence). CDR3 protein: CAWSLIGYNEQFF. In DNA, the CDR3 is TGTGCCTGGAGTCTTATCGGTTACAATGAGCAGTTCTTC.